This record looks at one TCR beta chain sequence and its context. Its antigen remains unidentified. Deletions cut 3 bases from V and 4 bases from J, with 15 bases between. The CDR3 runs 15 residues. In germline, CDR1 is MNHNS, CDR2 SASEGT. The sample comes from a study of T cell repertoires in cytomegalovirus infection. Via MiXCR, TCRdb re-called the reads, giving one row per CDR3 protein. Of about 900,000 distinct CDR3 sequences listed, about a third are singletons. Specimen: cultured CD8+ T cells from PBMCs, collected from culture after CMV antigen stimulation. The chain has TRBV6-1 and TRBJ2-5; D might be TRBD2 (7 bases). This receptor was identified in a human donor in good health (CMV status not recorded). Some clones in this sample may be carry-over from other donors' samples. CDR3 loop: CASSDEGGVGETQYF. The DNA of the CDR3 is TGTGCCAGCAGTGACGAAGGGGGGGTCGGAGAGACCCAGTACTTC.